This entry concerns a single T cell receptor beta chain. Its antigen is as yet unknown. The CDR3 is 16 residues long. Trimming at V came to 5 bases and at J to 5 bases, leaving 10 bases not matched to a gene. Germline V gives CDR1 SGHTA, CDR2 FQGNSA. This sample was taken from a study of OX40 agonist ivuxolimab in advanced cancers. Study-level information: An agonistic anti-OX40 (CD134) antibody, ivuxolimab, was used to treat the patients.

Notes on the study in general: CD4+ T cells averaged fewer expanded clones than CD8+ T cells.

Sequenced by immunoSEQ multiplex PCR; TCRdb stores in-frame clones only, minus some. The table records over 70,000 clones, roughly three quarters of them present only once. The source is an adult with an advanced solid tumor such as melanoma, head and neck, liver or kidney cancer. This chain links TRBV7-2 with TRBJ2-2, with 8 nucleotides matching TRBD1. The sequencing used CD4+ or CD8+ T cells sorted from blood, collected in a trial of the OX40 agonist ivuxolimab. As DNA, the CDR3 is TGTGCCAGCAGCCTCAGAAGGACAGGGCATACCGGGGAGCTGTTTTTT. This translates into CASSLRRTGHTGELFF.